This T cell receptor (beta chain) was observed in a study of T cell responses to AZD1222 COVID-19 vaccine. Overall study results and limits: The breadth and depth of Spike-specific TCRs increased once two AZD1222 doses had been given. Baseline serology detected seropositivity in only six or seven AZD1222 recipients. Donors were mostly white British, more females; clonal diversity possibly underestimated.

Clones were read by immunoSEQ multiplex PCR, and TCRdb kept only the in-frame ones, dropping some. The data contain 85,000 to 90,000 clones, roughly 91% of them seen just once; the ten biggest clones take up 4% to 5%. A single count supports this clone. Its cognate antigen is unknown. The receptor's source is an adult who received the AZD1222 COVID-19 vaccine. The material sequenced was peripheral blood, taken 28 days after the second AZD1222 dose.

This CDR3 reads CASSLNANTEAFF. As DNA, the CDR3 is TGTGCCAGCAGTTTAAATGCGAACACTGAAGCTTTCTTT. The V call is TRBV12-3 or TRBV12-4, the J call TRBJ1-1; D call uncertain. The CDR3 length is 13 residues. With 2 bases removed from V and 1 base from J, the gap between germline ends came to 5 bases.